There are many counts of the clone carrying this T cell receptor beta chain. The antigen is unknown. The sample originates from a study of molecular identifiers for immune sequencing clone quantification. Points from the study as a whole: Clonotypes surpassing 20 RNA copies contained over 97% of effector molecules, versus under 1% in naive cells.

Methods described previously were used for bulk TCR libraries, and listed TCR primers were applied. TCRdb re-called the PCR reads through MiXCR, storing one row per CDR3 protein. This sample has about 510,000 distinct CDR3 sequences, with roughly a fifth found just once. Trimming shortened V by 0 bases and J by 9 bases, and 11 bases separated the two germline ends. The CDR3 is 13 residues long. Germline-derived CDR1 and CDR2 are LGHNA and YSLEER. V and J are TRBV4-3 and TRBJ2-5; D unclear. The receptor was isolated from a human donor in good health. Some libraries in this study had Jurkat cell RNA spiked in. The sequenced sample was naive CD8+ T cells from blood, with Jurkat cell RNA spiked in. Indicated subset: FACS-sorted CD8+CD4-CCR7+CD45RA+ naive T cells. The CDR3 is CASSQDIGAAQYF. CDR3 nucleotides: TGCGCCAGCAGCCAAGATATAGGTGCGGCCCAGTACTTC.